These 32 T cell receptor beta chains share one sample of origin, sequenced in a study of radiation and T cells in renal cell carcinoma. The time point: baseline pretreatment blood. Treatment described: 15 Gy SBRT to primary tumor, nephrectomy 4 weeks later. The method was immunoSEQ multiplex PCR; TCRdb's version includes in-frame clones alone and lacks a portion of them. There are some 100,000 clones in the sample; 82% occur only once, and approximately 6.4% lies in the top ten. The sequenced sample was blood, obtained from a patient whose treatment included radiotherapy and nephrectomy. Receptors were obtained from a man between 60 and 75 years old with renal cell carcinoma.

The V call is TRBV11-2, the J call TRBJ2-3; 9 nucleotides agree with TRBD1. Germline V CDR1 and CDR2: SGHAT, FQNNGV. The CDR3 contains 14 residues. The ends lost 5 bases at V and 4 bases at J; junction bases unmatched: 4. CDR3 region: CASSKDRGADTQYF. The CDR3 DNA follows: TGTGCCAGCAGCAAGGACAGGGGTGCAGATACGCAGTATTTT.

The chain joins TRBV19 to TRBJ2-3, with TRBD2 as a possible D gene (5 bases). CDR3 length: 13 residues. V lost 3 bases and J 8 bases, leaving 12 bases between the germline ends. From germline, CDR1 is LNHDA and CDR2 SQIVND (reference sequence). The CDR3, as DNA: TGTGCCAGTAGTATGGGCCTAGAGGGTACGCAGTATTTT. It codes for CASSMGLEGTQYF.

This clone was found once. The chain links TRBV4-1 to TRBJ2-7, with 8 bases fitting TRBD2. In germline, CDR1 is MGHRA, CDR2 YSYEKL. The CDR3 is 17 amino acids. Germline trimming cut 1 base from V and 2 bases from J; bases unmatched to any gene: 10. DNA for the CDR3: TGCGCCAGCAGCCAAGGTAGGGCGCGGGAGGTGCCCTACGAGCAGTACTTC. This codes for CASSQGRAREVPYEQYF.

The rearrangement links TRBV15 to TRBJ1-5, with D possibly matching TRBD1 (5 bases). This CDR3 spans 17 amino acids. V was cut by 0 bases and J by 1 base, with 13 bases left in between. CDR1 LNHNV and CDR2 YYDKDF come from the germline V gene (reference sequence). CDR3 loop: CATSREGDTKSNQPQHF. The CDR3 nucleotides are TGTGCCACCAGCAGAGAGGGGGATACGAAGAGCAATCAGCCCCAGCATTTT.

V gene TRBV28 combines with J gene TRBJ1-2; D gene uncertain. The V and J ends lost 6 bases and 4 bases respectively, with 15 bases between them. Germline assignment: CDR1 MDHEN and CDR2 SYDVKM. The CDR3 contains 14 residues. CDR3 bases: TGTGCCAGCAGCCCGGATCCCGGGGTCTATGGCTACACCTTC. Translating gives CASSPDPGVYGYTF.

V and J are TRBV10-3 and TRBJ2-7; D gene unclear. The CDR3 is 11 amino acids. Germline loops: CDR1 ENHRY, CDR2 SYGVKD. V was trimmed by 2 bases and J by 4 bases, leaving 3 bases between them. The CDR3 sequence: CAISERYEQYF. The CDR3 nucleotides are TGTGCCATCAGTGAGAGGTACGAGCAGTACTTC.

V and J are TRBV29-1 and TRBJ2-5; D gene unclear. Germline-derived CDR1 and CDR2 are SQVTM and ANQGSEA. Deletions cut 3 bases from V and 0 bases from J, with 5 bases between. This CDR3 contains 12 residues. The CDR3 reads CSVEAYQETQYF. The CDR3 DNA reads TGCAGCGTTGAGGCGTACCAAGAGACCCAGTACTTC.

The chain employs TRBV12-5 and TRBJ2-2, with 9 bases lining up with TRBD1. The CDR3 has 14 residues. V lost 6 bases and J lost 3; bases outside the gene matches: 2. The germline V gene encodes CDR1 LGHNT and CDR2 FRNRAP. In nucleotides, the CDR3 is TGTGCTAGTGGGGGACAGGGCGACACCGGGGAGCTGTTTTTT. This codes for CASGGQGDTGELFF.

V gene TRBV28 combines with J gene TRBJ2-7; D is unclear. The CDR3 is made up of 14 amino acids. Per the germline V gene, CDR1 is MDHEN and CDR2 is SYDVKM. The V end was cut by 3 bases, the J end by 3 bases, with 12 bases between. CDR3 bases: TGTGCCAGCAGTTTTGGCCAGGCTGGCTACGAGCAGTACTTC. Its protein is CASSFGQAGYEQYF.

The V and J genes are TRBV28 and TRBJ2-3; D may be TRBD2 (6 bases). CDR3 size: 16 residues. Germline CDR1 reads MDHEN; CDR2 reads SYDVKM. The V end was cut by 2 bases, the J end by 1 base, with 13 bases between. This CDR3 is CASSLDGASGTDTQYF. The CDR3 DNA is TGTGCCAGCAGTTTAGACGGTGCTAGCGGCACAGATACGCAGTATTTT.

This chain joins TRBV9 and TRBJ2-7; D possibly corresponds to TRBD1 (5 bases). This CDR3 spans 14 amino acids. With 0 bases removed from V and 4 bases from J, the gap between germline ends came to 11 bases. Germline CDR1 SGDLS, CDR2 YYNGEE. Here the CDR3 DNA reads TGTGCCAGCAGCGTAGGGTCCAACAGGTACGAGCAGTACTTC. This sequence encodes CASSVGSNRYEQYF.

The chain is built from TRBV18 and TRBJ1-2; no definite D call. Looked up from germline, CDR1 is KGHSH and CDR2 is LQKENI. V was clipped by 3 bases and J by 4 bases, with 6 bases between them. The CDR3 totals 12 residues. CDR3 sequence reads: CASSPSLYGYTF. The CDR3 bases are TGTGCCAGCTCACCGTCACTCTATGGCTACACCTTC.

The chain carries TRBV19 and TRBJ1-2; D unclear. The CDR3 contains 13 residues. Germline lookup yields CDR1 LNHDA and CDR2 SQIVND (reference sequence). V lost 5 bases, J lost 4 bases, and 11 bases lay in between. Here the CDR3 reads CASSPDTSYGYTF. CDR3 nucleotides: TGTGCCAGTAGTCCCGACACGAGCTATGGCTACACCTTC.

This chain joins TRBV7-6 and TRBJ1-1; D call uncertain. The V and J ends lost 1 base and 4 bases respectively, with 7 bases between them. Germline CDR1 reads SGHVS; CDR2 reads FNYEAQ. This CDR3 has 13 residues. The CDR3 is CASSLGQPTEAFF. The CDR3, as DNA: TGTGCCAGCAGCTTAGGCCAGCCCACTGAAGCTTTCTTT.

The chain combines TRBV28 with TRBJ2-3, with D possibly matching TRBD1 (6 bases). The germline gives CDR1 MDHEN, CDR2 SYDVKM. V was trimmed by 2 bases and J by 6 bases, leaving 12 bases between them. The CDR3 runs to 14 residues. The CDR3 loop is CASSLPPGADTQYF. CDR3 nucleotides: TGTGCCAGCAGTTTACCGCCAGGGGCGGATACGCAGTATTTT.

The J gene is TRBJ2-2, the V gene TRBV7-3, with 10 bases fitting TRBD2. The CDR3 has 16 amino acids. V trimming: 2 bases; J trimming: 4 bases; junction bases outside the gene matches: 4. From germline, CDR1 is SGHTA and CDR2 FQGTGA. The CDR3 here is CASSLPSGRGTGELFF. CDR3 coding DNA: TGTGCCAGCAGCTTACCTAGCGGGAGAGGCACCGGGGAGCTGTTTTTT.

This chain links TRBV11-2 with TRBJ2-7; a possible D gene is TRBD2 (6 bases). Germline loops: CDR1 SGHAT, CDR2 FQNNGV. V was pared by 5 bases and J by 0 bases, with 14 bases between. There are 15 residues in the CDR3. The CDR3 DNA sequence: TGTGCCAGCAGCAGAACAAGGACTACCTCCTACGAGCAGTACTTC. It encodes CASSRTRTTSYEQYF.

V gene TRBV11-3 combines with J gene TRBJ2-1, with 7 bases identical to TRBD1. The CDR3 has 13 amino acids. Germline trimming cut 2 bases from V and 6 bases from J; bases unmatched to any gene: 1. Germline CDR1 and CDR2: SGHNT and YENEEA. The CDR3 sequence is CASSLPGGNEQFF. The CDR3 bases are TGTGCCAGCAGCTTACCAGGGGGCAATGAGCAGTTCTTC.

The CDR3, as DNA: TGCGCCAGCAGCTTGATCCGGACTAGCGGGAGCTCCTACGAGCAGTACTTC. Protein product: CASSLIRTSGSSYEQYF. The genes are TRBV5-1 and TRBJ2-7; 13 nucleotides line up with TRBD2. The V gene's germline CDR1 is SGHRS and CDR2 YFSETQ. V lost 1 base and J lost 0; bases outside the gene matches: 4. This CDR3 has 17 residues.

CDR3 coding DNA: TGCGCCAGCAGCCCGGGACTAGCTACTGGAGAGACCCAGTACTTC. Amino acids: CASSPGLATGETQYF. The chain uses TRBV4-1 and TRBJ2-5; TRBD2 aligns across 9 bases. The CDR3 has 15 residues. Germline V gene sequence: CDR1 MGHRA, CDR2 YSYEKL. V lost 4 bases and J lost 4; bases outside the gene matches: 7.

This chain joins TRBV7-9 and TRBJ2-2; D possibly corresponds to TRBD1 (6 bases). Germline V gene sequence: CDR1 SEHNR, CDR2 FQNEAQ (reference sequence). V was cut by 5 bases and J by 3 bases, with 13 bases left in between. The CDR3 sequence is 15 residues long. The CDR3 region has the DNA TGTGCCAGCAGCCCGAAGGCAGGGGACACCGGGGAGCTGTTTTTT. Its translation is CASSPKAGDTGELFF.

The chain combines TRBV10-3 with TRBJ2-2; tentatively, D is TRBD2 (6 bases). The CDR3 spans 18 residues. Per the germline V gene, CDR1 is ENHRY and CDR2 is SYGVKD. The ends were cut back, 0 bases at V and 6 bases at J, with 20 bases in the middle. CDR3 residues: CAISESVLTREIAGELFF. Written as DNA, the CDR3 is TGTGCCATCAGTGAGTCGGTTCTAACCCGGGAGATAGCCGGGGAGCTGTTTTTT.

This chain uses TRBV6-6 with TRBJ2-7; weak D call: TRBD1 (5 bases). The CDR3 contains 16 residues. Germline V CDR1 and CDR2: MNHNY, SVGAGI (reference sequence). The V end lost 2 bases, the J end lost 2 bases, and 16 bases lay between the germline ends. CDR3 residues: CASSYQPDSYTYEQYF. The CDR3 DNA sequence: TGTGCCAGCAGTTACCAACCCGACAGTTATACCTACGAGCAGTACTTC.

The V and J genes are TRBV9 and TRBJ1-2; D ambiguous. The CDR3 covers 14 residues. CDR1 SGDLS and CDR2 YYNGEE come from the germline V gene. Between the trimmed V and J ends, which lost 0 bases and 10 bases, there was a span of 16 bases. The CDR3 sequence: CASSVDPLKAPYTF. The CDR3 DNA reads as TGTGCCAGCAGCGTAGATCCACTCAAGGCGCCCTACACCTTC.

The chain uses TRBV28 and TRBJ1-4; 7 bases are shared with TRBD1. The CDR3 extends over 16 amino acids. J was trimmed by 6 bases and V by 2 bases; bases with no gene match: 9. Looked up from germline, CDR1 is MDHEN and CDR2 is SYDVKM. CDR3 loop: CASSLPSGQLDEKLFF. The CDR3 DNA is TGTGCCAGCAGTTTACCCTCGGGACAGTTAGATGAAAAACTGTTTTTT. The entire variable domain, with the rest obtained from reference TRBV28 and TRBJ1-4, is as follows: DVKVTQSSRYLVKRTGEKVFLECVQDMDHENMFWYRQDPGLGLRLIYFSYDVKMKEKGDIPEGYSVSREKKERFSLILESASTNQTSMYLCASSLPSGQLDEKLFFGSGTQLSVL.

The V and J genes are TRBV5-1 and TRBJ2-2; TRBD2 agrees at 14 bases. The CDR3 is 19 residues long. Germline lookup yields CDR1 SGHRS and CDR2 YFSETQ. With V trimmed by 3 bases and J by 5 bases, 12 bases remained unmatched. The CDR3 DNA is TGCGCCAGCAGCTCCGGGACTAGCGGGAGCGCTAGAATTACCGGGGAGCTGTTTTTT. Its protein is CASSSGTSGSARITGELFF.

The V call is TRBV7-3, the J call TRBJ2-5, with a weak D call TRBD1 (6 bases). Germline CDR1 and CDR2: SGHTA and FQGTGA. This CDR3 contains 14 residues. Between the trimmed V and J ends, which lost 5 bases and 1 base, there was a span of 11 bases. In DNA, the CDR3 is TGTGCCAGCAGCATCGACAGGTTCCAAGAGACCCAGTACTTC. Its protein is CASSIDRFQETQYF. Full variable domain (rest looked up from reference TRBV7-3 and TRBJ2-5): GAGVSQTPSNKVTEKGKYVELRCDPISGHTALYWYRQSLGQGPEFLIYFQGTGAADDSGLPNDRFFAVRPEGSVSTLKIQRTERGDSAVYLCASSIDRFQETQYFGPGTRLLVL.

This clone was recorded a few times. A read error likely explains this, since a far larger clone differs by one base. The V call is TRBV4-2, the J call TRBJ1-2; maybe TRBD1 (5 bases). The CDR3 runs to 14 residues. CDR1 LGHNA and CDR2 YNFKEQ come from the germline V gene. The germline V and J ends were trimmed by 3 bases and 4 bases, with 12 bases remaining between them. This CDR3 reads CASSQGGSRYGYTF. In nucleotides, the CDR3 is TGTGCCAGCAGCCAGGGGGGAAGTCGCTATGGCTACACCTTC.

A word on this clone: Other DNA sequences from this sample encode an identical CDR3 as well. This rearrangement joins TRBV5-1 to TRBJ1-5, with no clear D. Between the trimmed V and J ends, which lost 0 bases and 4 bases, there was a span of 5 bases. The CDR3 extends over 13 amino acids. CDR1 SGHRS and CDR2 YFSETQ come from the germline V gene. CDR3 sequence (DNA): TGCGCCAGCAGCTTGGATGGGAATCAGCCCCAGCATTTT. This encodes CASSLDGNQPQHF.

J is TRBJ2-3 and V is TRBV11-3; D unresolved. Germline V gene lookup returns CDR1 SGHNT and CDR2 YENEEA. The CDR3 runs to 12 residues. V lost 1 base and J lost 4, with 3 bases in between. CDR3 protein: CASSLGPDTQYF. The CDR3 bases are TGTGCCAGCAGCTTAGGCCCAGATACGCAGTATTTT.

The CDR3 DNA sequence: TGTGCCAGCAGTGAATGGGGGTACGAGCAGTACTTC. Protein: CASSEWGYEQYF. The rearrangement links TRBV6-1 to TRBJ2-7; D may match TRBD1 or TRBD2 (5 bases each). From germline, CDR1 is MNHNS and CDR2 SASEGT. V was pared by 2 bases and J by 4 bases, with 6 bases between. The CDR3 is made up of 12 amino acids.

This clone was recorded only once. The rearrangement joins TRBV4-1 to TRBJ1-4; no clear D gene. Germline V gene data show CDR1 as MGHRA and CDR2 as YSYEKL. The length of the CDR3 is 16 residues. Deletions cut 0 bases from V and 8 bases from J, with 16 bases between. The CDR3 DNA is TGCGCCAGCAGCCAAGATCGAGGGATCGACGAGGAAAAACTGTTTTTT. Amino acid sequence: CASSQDRGIDEEKLFF.